Below, 5 T cell receptor beta chains from the same sample are listed, as sequenced in a study of response to subunit inactivated influenza vaccine. One entry per CDR3 protein results from TCRdb running MiXCR on the RT-PCR reads. Here the sample spans about 500,000 distinct CDR3 sequences, more than 7% being singletons. The specimen comprised PBMCs from blood, sampled approximately 25 months after vaccination. These TCRs come from a man between 50 and 75 years old who received an inactivated influenza vaccine.

This clonotype was seen more than once but under ten times. This sequence joins TRBV24-1 and TRBJ2-3, with a weak D call TRBD1 (7 bases). In germline, CDR1 is KGHDR, CDR2 SFDVKD. V was pared by 3 bases and J by 5 bases, with 17 bases between. This CDR3 spans 16 amino acids. CDR3 amino acids: CATSDPRGTVEDTQYF. The CDR3 bases are TGTGCCACCAGTGATCCCCGGGGGACAGTTGAAGATACGCAGTATTTT.

The chain uses TRBV10-3 and TRBJ2-7, with a tentative D call TRBD1 (6 bases). The CDR3 length is 15 residues. Looked up from germline, CDR1 is ENHRY and CDR2 is SYGVKD. With 5 bases removed from V and 0 bases from J, the gap between germline ends came to 14 bases. The CDR3 bases are TGTGCCATCAGTTTCAGCGACAGGAGCTCCTACGAGCAGTACTTC. Translating it yields CAISFSDRSSYEQYF.

The CDR3 nucleotides read TGTGCCAGCAGCAAAAAAGGGCTCACCGGGGAGCTGTTTTTT. Residues: CASSKKGLTGELFF. The chain carries TRBV11-2 and TRBJ2-2; D remains unclear. V was shortened by 5 bases and J by 4 bases, with 11 bases between the two germline ends. Germline lookup yields CDR1 SGHAT and CDR2 FQNNGV. The CDR3 has 14 amino acids.

V is TRBV2 and J is TRBJ1-1, with TRBD1 identical over 9 bases. V trimming: 6 bases; J trimming: 3 bases; junction bases outside the gene matches: 5. This CDR3 comprises 14 residues. Per the germline V gene, CDR1 is SNHLY and CDR2 is FYNNEI. The CDR3 here is CASRKDRGDTEAFF. In nucleotides, the CDR3 is TGTGCCAGCAGGAAGGACAGGGGTGACACTGAAGCTTTCTTT.

This clonotype was seen many times. The chain joins TRBV20-1 to TRBJ2-5, with TRBD2 matching 11 bases. Germline CDR1 DFQATT, CDR2 SNEGSKA (reference sequence). This CDR3 is built from 13 residues. V lost 8 bases, J lost 3 bases, and 5 bases stayed unmatched. This CDR3 reads CSLTSGGKETQYF. For the CDR3, the DNA is TGCAGTCTCACTAGCGGGGGCAAAGAGACCCAGTACTTC.